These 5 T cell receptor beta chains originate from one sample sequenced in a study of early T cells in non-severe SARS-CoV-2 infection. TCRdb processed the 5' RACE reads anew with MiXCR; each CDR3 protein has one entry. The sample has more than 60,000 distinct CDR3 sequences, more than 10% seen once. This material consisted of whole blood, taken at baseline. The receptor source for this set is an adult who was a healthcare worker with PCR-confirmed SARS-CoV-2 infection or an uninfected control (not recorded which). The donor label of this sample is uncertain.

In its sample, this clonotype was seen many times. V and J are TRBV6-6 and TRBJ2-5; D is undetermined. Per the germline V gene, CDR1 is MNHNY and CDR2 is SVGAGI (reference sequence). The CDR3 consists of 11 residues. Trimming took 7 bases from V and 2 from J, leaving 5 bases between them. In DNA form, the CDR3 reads TGTGCCAGCACCCAACAAGAGACCCAGTACTTC. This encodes CASTQQETQYF.

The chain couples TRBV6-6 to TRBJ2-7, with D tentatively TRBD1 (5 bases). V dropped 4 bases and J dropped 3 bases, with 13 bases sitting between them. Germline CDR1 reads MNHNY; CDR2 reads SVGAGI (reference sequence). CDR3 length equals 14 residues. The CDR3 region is CASSSERGFYEQYV. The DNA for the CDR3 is TGTGCCAGCAGTTCCGAAAGGGGATTCTACGAGCAGTACGTC.

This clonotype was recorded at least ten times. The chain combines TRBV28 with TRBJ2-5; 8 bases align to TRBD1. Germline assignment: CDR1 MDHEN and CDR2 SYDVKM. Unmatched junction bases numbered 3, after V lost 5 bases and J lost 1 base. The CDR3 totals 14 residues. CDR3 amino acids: CASSPGQGQETQYF. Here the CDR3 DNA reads TGTGCCAGCAGTCCAGGACAGGGCCAAGAGACCCAGTACTTC. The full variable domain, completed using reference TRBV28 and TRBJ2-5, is DVKVTQSSRYLVKRTGEKVFLECVQDMDHENMFWYRQDPGLGLRLIYFSYDVKMKEKGDIPEGYSVSREKKERFSLILESASTNQTSMYLCASSPGQGQETQYFGPGTRLLVL.

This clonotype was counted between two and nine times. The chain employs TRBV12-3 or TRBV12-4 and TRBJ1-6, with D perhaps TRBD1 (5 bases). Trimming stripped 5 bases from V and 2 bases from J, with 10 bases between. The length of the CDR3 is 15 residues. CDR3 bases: TGTGCCAGCAGTCAGACAGCAGCCTATAATTCACCCCTCCACTTT. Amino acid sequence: CASSQTAAYNSPLHF.

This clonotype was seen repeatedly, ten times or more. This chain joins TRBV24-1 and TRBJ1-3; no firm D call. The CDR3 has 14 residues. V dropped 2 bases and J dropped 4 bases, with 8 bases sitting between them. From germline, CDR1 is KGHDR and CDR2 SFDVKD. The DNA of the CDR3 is TGTGCCACCAGTGATTCAGGTATCGGAAACACCATATATTTT. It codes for CATSDSGIGNTIYF.